This record concerns one TCR beta chain sequence. Time point: patch test 2, 6 weeks after DPC sensitization. The treatment is: therapeutic diphenylcyclopropenone sensitization with weekly scalp DPC. People who gave samples had alopecia, were 18 to 70 years old, and were suitable for DPC. The entry originates in a study of human T cells and chemical hapten exposure. Study in general: Variation in per-sample TCR yields came mainly from small pooled library volume differences.

The germline CDR1 and CDR2 sequences are LGHNA and YNFKEQ. The CDR3 totals 14 residues. The V end was cut by 2 bases, the J end by 2 bases, with 6 bases between. Using its own MiXCR run on the RACE reads, TCRdb lists one record per CDR3 protein. This sample yields 65,000 to 100,000 distinct CDR3 sequences, of which 6.6% are seen a single time; approximately 1.3% belongs to the top ten. The material sequenced was whole blood, taken in connection with sensitization to the hapten diphenylcyclopropenone (DPC). The gene calls are TRBV4-2 and TRBJ2-2, with D hard to call. This receptor was identified in a woman between 25 and 40 years old with alopecia areata. Some clones in this sample may be carry-over from other donors' samples. The CDR3 loop is CASSQNTNTGELFF. CDR3 nucleotide sequence: TGTGCCAGCAGCCAAAACACCAACACCGGGGAGCTGTTTTTT.